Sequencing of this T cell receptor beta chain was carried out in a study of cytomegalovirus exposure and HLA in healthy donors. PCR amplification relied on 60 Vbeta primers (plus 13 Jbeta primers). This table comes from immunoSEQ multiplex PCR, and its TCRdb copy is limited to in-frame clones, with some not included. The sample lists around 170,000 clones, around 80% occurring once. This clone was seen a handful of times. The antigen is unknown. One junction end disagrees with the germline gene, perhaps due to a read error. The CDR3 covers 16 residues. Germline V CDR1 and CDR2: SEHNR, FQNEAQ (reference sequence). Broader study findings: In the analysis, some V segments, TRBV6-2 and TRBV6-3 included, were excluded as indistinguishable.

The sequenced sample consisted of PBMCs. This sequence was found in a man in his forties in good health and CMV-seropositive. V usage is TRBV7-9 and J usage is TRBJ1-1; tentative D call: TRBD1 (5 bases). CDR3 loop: CSSSTGLFVMNTEAFF. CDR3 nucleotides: TGTTCCAGCAGCACGGGACTGTTTGTAATGAACACTGAAGCTTTCTTT. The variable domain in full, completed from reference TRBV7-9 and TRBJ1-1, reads DTGVSQNPRHKITKRGQNVTFRCDPISEHNRLYWYRQTLGQGPEFLTYFQNEAQLEKSRLLSDRFSAERPKGSFSTLEIQRTEQGDSAMYLCSSSTGLFVMNTEAFFGQGTRLTVV.